This T cell receptor (beta chain) originates from a study of T cell responses to AZD1222 COVID-19 vaccine. Whole-study results and caveats: Baseline testing showed seropositivity in only a handful of AZD1222 recipients.

Worth noting for this clone: Its antigen remains unknown.

Measured with immunoSEQ multiplex PCR; TCRdb has only the in-frame clones, and not every one. The sample has approximately 180,000 clones; roughly 90% are singletons. The sequencing here drew on peripheral blood, taken on day 0 of AZD1222 vaccination. The sequence came from an adult in good health.

CDR3 in DNA: TGTGCCAGCAGCTTAGGAGCGGTGGGGCGCAATGAGCAGTTCTTC. Amino acids: CASSLGAVGRNEQFF. The chain is built from TRBV7-6 and TRBJ2-1, with D perhaps assigned TRBD1 or TRBD2 (5 bases each). The CDR3 totals 15 residues. The V and J ends lost 1 base and 6 bases respectively, with 13 bases between them. CDR1 is SGHVS, CDR2 FNYEAQ, per germline.